These 19 T cell receptor beta chains were sequenced from one sample in a study of cytomegalovirus exposure and HLA in healthy donors. The PCR made use of 60 Vbeta and 13 Jbeta primers. The protocol was immunoSEQ multiplex PCR, while the TCRdb copy is restricted to in-frame clones and leaves out a portion. The table has 150,000 or so clones, 73% seen once. The sample was PBMCs. All receptors derive from a young woman in good health and CMV-seronegative.

V is TRBV6-1 and J is TRBJ1-1, with 10 bases aligning to TRBD1. Germline V gives CDR1 MNHNS, CDR2 SASEGT. The CDR3 spans 13 residues. Germline trimming cut 4 bases from V and 4 bases from J; bases unmatched to any gene: 0. CDR3 sequence (DNA): TGTGCCAGCAGTGGACAGGGGGCCACTGAAGCTTTCTTT. The encoded protein is CASSGQGATEAFF.

The rearrangement joins TRBV6-1 to TRBJ2-5, with 10 positions matching TRBD1. The last part of the DNA fits TRBJ2-7 better; the J call may be wrong. The V gene's germline CDR1 is MNHNS and CDR2 SASEGT. This CDR3 spans 15 amino acids. The CDR3: CASSEKGTGVSEQYF. CDR3 nucleotide sequence: TGTGCCAGCAGTGAAAAGGGGACAGGGGTATCCGAGCAGTACTTC.

The chain has TRBV4-3 and TRBJ2-2; 8 bases map to TRBD1. Germline CDR1 is LGHNA and CDR2 is YSLEER. With V trimmed by 3 bases and J by 0 bases, 3 bases remained unmatched. The CDR3 consists of 16 residues. The chain's CDR3 is CASSHTTGANTGELFF. Written as DNA, the CDR3 is TGCGCCAGCAGCCATACGACAGGGGCGAACACCGGGGAGCTGTTTTTT.

The chain combines TRBV27 with TRBJ2-1; 14 nucleotides match TRBD2. Germline CDR1 and CDR2: MNHEY and SMNVEV (reference sequence). V was clipped by 7 bases and J by 9 bases; unmatched bases: 5. The CDR3 loop spans 14 amino acids. CDR3 DNA sequence: TGTGCCAGCAAGACTAGCGGGAGGGCCGTTGAGCAGTTCTTC. It yields the protein CASKTSGRAVEQFF.

V and J are TRBV27 and TRBJ2-3; 7 bases fit TRBD1. The CDR3 is made up of 13 amino acids. The V gene end was trimmed by 7 bases and the J gene end by 3 bases; junction bases not matched to a gene: 4. Germline CDR1 MNHEY, CDR2 SMNVEV (reference sequence). CDR3 amino acids: CASTEGATDTQYF. The CDR3 coding sequence is TGTGCCAGCACCGAGGGGGCAACAGATACGCAGTATTTT.

V and J are TRBV2 and TRBJ1-1, with no clear D. Germline lookup yields CDR1 SNHLY and CDR2 FYNNEI. Trimming stripped 5 bases from V and 0 bases from J, with 13 bases between. CDR3 length: 15 residues. The CDR3 here is CASSSRRNLNTEAFF. The CDR3, as DNA: TGTGCCAGCAGTTCCCGGCGGAACTTGAACACTGAAGCTTTCTTT.

The J gene is TRBJ2-5, the V gene TRBV29-1; tentatively, D is TRBD2 (6 bases). This CDR3 comprises 12 residues. CDR1 and CDR2 from the germline V gene are SQVTM and ANQGSEA. The CDR3 DNA reads as TGCGGAATTGGGGACCGGGGGGAGACCCAGTACTTC. It codes for CGIGDRGETQYF.

The V and J genes are TRBV7-2 and TRBJ1-5, with 10 bases that match TRBD1. Germline loops: CDR1 SGHTA, CDR2 FQGNSA. The trim removed 3 bases at V and 5 bases at J, leaving 1 base unmatched. This CDR3 contains 14 residues. This CDR3 is CASSFGTGDQPQHF. In DNA, the CDR3 is TGTGCCAGCAGCTTCGGGACAGGGGATCAGCCCCAGCATTTT.

This chain joins TRBV6-5 and TRBJ2-5; 9 nucleotides align to TRBD1. V shed 4 bases and J 5 bases; nucleotides not matched to a gene: 5. The CDR3 is 14 amino acids. Germline V lookup: CDR1 MNHEY, CDR2 SVGAGI. The DNA for the CDR3 is TGTGCCAGCAGTTTACAGGGGGCTTGGGAGACCCAGTACTTC. This translates into CASSLQGAWETQYF.

The J gene is TRBJ2-5, the V gene TRBV5-1, with D possibly matching TRBD2 (7 bases). The CDR3 consists of 15 residues. Germline values: CDR1 SGHRS, CDR2 YFSETQ. Trimming pared 0 bases from V and 5 bases from J, leaving 14 bases between. The CDR3 DNA follows: TGCGCCAGCAGCTTGGGAAGGGGGGGATCGGAGACCCAGTACTTC. It yields the protein CASSLGRGGSETQYF.

V gene TRBV11-2 combines with J gene TRBJ2-1, with TRBD1 as a possible D gene (6 bases). CDR1 is SGHAT, CDR2 FQNNGV, per germline. The CDR3 is made up of 15 amino acids. V was shortened by 3 bases and J by 8 bases, with 17 bases between the two germline ends. CDR3 sequence: CASSLWDTRPHEQFF. The CDR3 DNA is TGTGCCAGCAGCTTGTGGGACACCCGCCCCCATGAGCAGTTCTTC.

The V gene is TRBV11-2, the J gene TRBJ2-5, with D hard to call. The J call may be incorrect, as the DNA end agrees better with TRBJ2-7. The length of the CDR3 is 12 residues. Germline assignment: CDR1 SGHAT and CDR2 FQNNGV. The CDR3 protein is CASRTPGYEQYF. CDR3 nucleotide sequence: TGTGCCAGCAGAACACCGGGTTACGAGCAGTACTTC.

V and J are TRBV19 and TRBJ1-2, with D possibly TRBD1 on 5 matching bases. V was shortened by 7 bases and J by 4 bases, with 22 bases between the two germline ends. The CDR3 runs 16 residues. The germline gives CDR1 LNHDA, CDR2 SQIVND (reference sequence). CDR3 sequence reads: CASKDQGSPYGYGYTF. The CDR3 coding sequence is TGTGCCAGTAAAGATCAGGGTAGCCCCTATGGCTATGGCTACACCTTC.

This clone was seen a few times. The chain combines TRBV7-8 with TRBJ2-5; D not resolved. The CDR3 sequence is 11 residues long. Trimming stripped 5 bases from V and 5 bases from J, with 6 bases between. Looked up from germline, CDR1 is SGHVS and CDR2 is FQNEAQ. The CDR3 loop reads CASSLQETQYF. CDR3 coding DNA: TGTGCCAGCAGCCTCCAGGAGACCCAGTACTTC.

This rearrangement joins TRBV4-1 to TRBJ2-2, with TRBD1 identical over 7 bases. Germline lookup yields CDR1 MGHRA and CDR2 YSYEKL. This CDR3 is 16 amino acids long. The V gene end was trimmed by 0 bases and the J gene end by 4 bases; junction bases not matched to a gene: 5. CDR3 coding DNA: TGCGCCAGCAGCCAAGACAGGGGGATACTCACCGGGGAGCTGTTTTTT. This codes for CASSQDRGILTGELFF.

Written as DNA, the CDR3 is TGTGCCAGCAGCTTAGCTAGCGTCACAGATACGCAGTATTTT. It codes for CASSLASVTDTQYF. This rearrangement joins TRBV7-9 to TRBJ2-3; a possible D gene is TRBD2 (5 bases). With 0 bases removed from V and 2 bases from J, the gap between germline ends came to 6 bases. The germline V gene has CDR1 SEHNR and CDR2 FQNEAQ (reference sequence). The CDR3 extends over 14 amino acids.

As for this clone: Other DNA sequences in this sample translate to the same CDR3. V gene TRBV7-9 combines with J gene TRBJ1-2; 7 nucleotides align to TRBD1. Germline loops: CDR1 SEHNR, CDR2 FQNEAQ (reference sequence). This CDR3 has 15 amino acids. Trimming took 5 bases from V and 1 from J; bases not matched to a gene: 7. The CDR3 DNA reads as TGTGCCAGCAGCCCCCGGGACAGCCTTAACTATGGCTACACCTTC. This codes for CASSPRDSLNYGYTF.

This clone turned up a few times. This rearrangement joins TRBV11-2 to TRBJ2-7; possible D gene TRBD1, 5 bases. This CDR3 has 15 residues. Trimming left V 3 bases short and J 1 base short, with 13 bases between. Germline V CDR1 and CDR2: SGHAT, FQNNGV. For the CDR3, the DNA is TGTGCCAGCAGCTTGGAGTGGCGACAGTCCTACGAGCAGTACGTC. This sequence encodes CASSLEWRQSYEQYV.

In regard to this clone: This same CDR3 is encoded by further DNA sequences in the sample. The chain combines TRBV7-2 with TRBJ1-2, with D hard to call. The length of the CDR3 is 12 residues. Germline loops: CDR1 SGHTA, CDR2 FQGNSA. With 1 base removed from V and 4 bases from J, the gap between germline ends came to 4 bases. As DNA, the CDR3 is TGTGCCAGCAGCTTAGGAGGCTATGGCTACACCTTC. Protein: CASSLGGYGYTF.